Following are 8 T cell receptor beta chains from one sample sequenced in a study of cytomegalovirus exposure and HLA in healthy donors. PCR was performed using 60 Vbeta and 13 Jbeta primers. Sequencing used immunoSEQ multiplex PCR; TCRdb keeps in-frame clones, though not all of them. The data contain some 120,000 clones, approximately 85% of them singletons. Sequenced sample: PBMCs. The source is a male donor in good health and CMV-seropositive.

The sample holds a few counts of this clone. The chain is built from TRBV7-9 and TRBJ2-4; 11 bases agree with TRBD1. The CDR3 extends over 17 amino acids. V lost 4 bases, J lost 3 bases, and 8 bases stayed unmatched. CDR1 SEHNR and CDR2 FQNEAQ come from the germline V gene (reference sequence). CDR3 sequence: CASSSPPGQGGKNIQYF. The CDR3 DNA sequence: TGTGCCAGCAGCTCGCCCCCGGGACAGGGGGGCAAAAACATTCAGTACTTC.

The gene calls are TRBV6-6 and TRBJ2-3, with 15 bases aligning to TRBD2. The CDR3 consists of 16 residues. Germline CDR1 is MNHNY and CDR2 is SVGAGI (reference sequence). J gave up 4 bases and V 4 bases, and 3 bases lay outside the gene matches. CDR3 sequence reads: CASSSGLAGGPDTQYF. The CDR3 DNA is TGTGCCAGCAGTTCAGGACTAGCGGGAGGGCCAGATACGCAGTATTTT.

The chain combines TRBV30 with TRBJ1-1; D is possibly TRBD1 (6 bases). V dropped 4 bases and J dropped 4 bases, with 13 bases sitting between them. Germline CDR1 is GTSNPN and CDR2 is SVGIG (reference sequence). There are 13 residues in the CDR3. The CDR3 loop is CAWNWAGATEAFF. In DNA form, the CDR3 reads TGTGCCTGGAATTGGGCAGGGGCCACTGAAGCTTTCTTT.

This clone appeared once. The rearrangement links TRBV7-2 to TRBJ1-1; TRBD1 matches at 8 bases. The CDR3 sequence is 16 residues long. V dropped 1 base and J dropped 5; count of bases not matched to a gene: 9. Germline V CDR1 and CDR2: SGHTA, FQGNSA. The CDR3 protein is CASSLEGADRGTEAFF. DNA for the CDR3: TGTGCCAGCAGCTTAGAGGGGGCCGACAGGGGTACTGAAGCTTTCTTT.

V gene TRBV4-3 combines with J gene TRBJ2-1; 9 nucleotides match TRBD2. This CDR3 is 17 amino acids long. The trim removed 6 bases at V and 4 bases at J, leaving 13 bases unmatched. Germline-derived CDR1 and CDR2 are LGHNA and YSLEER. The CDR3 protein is CASSLSGAGGIYNEQFF. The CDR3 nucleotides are TGCGCCAGCAGTCTATCCGGCGCGGGAGGGATTTACAATGAGCAGTTCTTC.

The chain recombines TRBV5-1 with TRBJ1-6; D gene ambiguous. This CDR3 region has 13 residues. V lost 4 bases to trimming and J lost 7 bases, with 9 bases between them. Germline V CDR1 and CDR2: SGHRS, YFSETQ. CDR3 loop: CASSQDWNSPLHF. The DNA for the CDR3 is TGCGCCAGCAGCCAGGACTGGAATTCACCCCTCCACTTT.

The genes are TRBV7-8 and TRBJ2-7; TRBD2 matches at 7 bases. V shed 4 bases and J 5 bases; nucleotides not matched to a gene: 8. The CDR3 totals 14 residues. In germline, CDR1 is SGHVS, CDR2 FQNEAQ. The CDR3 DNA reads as TGTGCCAGCAGCTCGACTAGCCGCAGAGACGAGCAGTACTTC. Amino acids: CASSSTSRRDEQYF. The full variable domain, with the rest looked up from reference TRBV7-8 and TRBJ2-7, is GAGVSQSPRYKVAKRGQDVALRCDPISGHVSLFWYQQALGQGPEFLTYFQNEAQLDKSGLPSDRFFAERPEGSVSTLKIQRTQQEDSAVYLCASSSTSRRDEQYFGPGTRLTVT.

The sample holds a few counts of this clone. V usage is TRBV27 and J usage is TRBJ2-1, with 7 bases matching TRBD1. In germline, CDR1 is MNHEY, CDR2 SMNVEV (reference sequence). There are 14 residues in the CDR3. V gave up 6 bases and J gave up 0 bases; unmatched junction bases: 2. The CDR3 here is CASRQGSSYNEQFF. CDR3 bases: TGTGCCAGCAGACAGGGGAGCTCCTACAATGAGCAGTTCTTC.